This T cell receptor (beta chain) was recovered during a study of identical twins. Findings and limits, study-wide: Excess sharing between twins was weaker in beta out-of-frame sequences. Compared with unrelated sharing, twin-shared out-of-frame alpha sequences had more low-probability sequences. Insertions ran lower in abundant cord blood beta clonotypes, though not in memory repertoires.

A single record per CDR3 protein comes from TCRdb applying MiXCR to the 5' RACE reads. The repertoire holds around 480,000 distinct CDR3 sequences, with roughly an eighth as singletons. In this sample, this clonotype turned up a few times. The antigen is unknown. This sample was also put to use in a study of yellow fever vaccine responses in identical twins.

The specimen sequenced was CD4+ T cells sorted from blood. This receptor was taken from a woman aged 18-29 years in good health.

In nucleotides, the CDR3 is TGCAGCGTTGGGGGAGGGAACAATGAGCAGTTCTTC. This encodes CSVGGGNNEQFF. The chain employs TRBV29-1 and TRBJ2-1, with TRBD2 matching over 7 bases. Germline loops: CDR1 SQVTM, CDR2 ANQGSEA. The CDR3 totals 12 residues. Unmatched junction bases numbered 2, after V lost 4 bases and J lost 5 bases.